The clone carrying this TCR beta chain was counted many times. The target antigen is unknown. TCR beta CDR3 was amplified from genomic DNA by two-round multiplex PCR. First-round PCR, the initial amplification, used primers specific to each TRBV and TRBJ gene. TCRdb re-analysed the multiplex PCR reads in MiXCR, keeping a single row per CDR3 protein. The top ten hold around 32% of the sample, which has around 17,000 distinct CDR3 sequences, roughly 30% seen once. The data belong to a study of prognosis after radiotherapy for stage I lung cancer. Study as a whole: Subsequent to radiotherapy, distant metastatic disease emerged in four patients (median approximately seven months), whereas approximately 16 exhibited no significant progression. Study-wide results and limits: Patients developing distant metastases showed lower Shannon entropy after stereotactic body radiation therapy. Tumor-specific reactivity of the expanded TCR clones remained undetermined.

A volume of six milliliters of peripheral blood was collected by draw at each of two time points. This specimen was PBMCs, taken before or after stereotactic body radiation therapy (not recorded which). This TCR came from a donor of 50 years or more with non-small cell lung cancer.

CDR3 loop: CASSKNLASGGGELFF. The CDR3 nucleotides are TGTGCCAGCAGTAAAAATCTGGCTAGCGGAGGCGGGGAGCTGTTTTTT. This chain links TRBV27 with TRBJ2-2; 7 nucleotides align to TRBD2. V was pared by 5 bases and J by 7 bases, with 13 bases of the junction left unmatched. The CDR3 is 16 residues long. Looked up from germline, CDR1 is MNHEY and CDR2 is SMNVEV (reference sequence).